A single sample gave rise to the 2 T cell receptor beta chains below, sequenced in a study of T cell responses to AZD1222 COVID-19 vaccine. The data were produced by immunoSEQ multiplex PCR, yet TCRdb's version contains in-frame clones alone and is incomplete. The sample lists about 120,000 clones, roughly nine tenths occurring once. The source material was peripheral blood, sampled 28 days after the second AZD1222 dose. Receptors were obtained from an adult who received the AZD1222 COVID-19 vaccine.

This chain's CDR3 is CAISYSLNYGYTF. CDR3 coding DNA: TGTGCCATCAGTTACTCGTTGAACTATGGCTACACCTTC. The chain links TRBV10-3 to TRBJ1-2, with D hard to call. Germline V gene data show CDR1 as ENHRY and CDR2 as SYGVKD. V was cut by 5 bases and J by 2 bases, with 9 bases left in between. This CDR3 is 13 amino acids long.

The V and J genes are TRBV5-5 and TRBJ1-5; D gene unclear. The CDR3 is 14 residues long. Trimming removed 1 base from V and 3 bases from J, with 8 bases in between. Germline values: CDR1 SGHKS, CDR2 YYEKEE (reference sequence). CDR3 DNA: TGTGCCAGCAGCTTGCGAGACACCAATCAGCCCCAGCATTTT. Translated, it gives CASSLRDTNQPQHF.